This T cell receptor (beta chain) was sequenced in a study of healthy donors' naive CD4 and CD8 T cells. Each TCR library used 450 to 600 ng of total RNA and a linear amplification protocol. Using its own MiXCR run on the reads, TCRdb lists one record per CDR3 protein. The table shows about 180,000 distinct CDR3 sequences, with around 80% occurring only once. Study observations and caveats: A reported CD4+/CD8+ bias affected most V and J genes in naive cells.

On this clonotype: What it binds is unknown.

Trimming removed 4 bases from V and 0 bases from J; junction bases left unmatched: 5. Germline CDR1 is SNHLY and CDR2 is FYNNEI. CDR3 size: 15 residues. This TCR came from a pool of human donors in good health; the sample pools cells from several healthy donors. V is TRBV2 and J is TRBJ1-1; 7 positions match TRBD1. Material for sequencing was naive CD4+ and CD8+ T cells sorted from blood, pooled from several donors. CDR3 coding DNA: TGTGCCAGCAGTGTAGGGGACAGTTTGAACACTGAAGCTTTCTTT. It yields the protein CASSVGDSLNTEAFF. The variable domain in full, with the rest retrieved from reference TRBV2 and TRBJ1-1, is EPEVTQTPSHQVTQMGQEVILRCVPISNHLYFYWYRQILGQKVEFLVSFYNNEISEKSEIFDDQFSVERPDGSNFTLKIRSTKLEDSAMYFCASSVGDSLNTEAFFGQGTRLTVV.